Each of the 14 T cell receptor beta chains below was sequenced from the same sample in a study of blood T cell repertoires in COVID-19. Clones were sequenced by immunoSEQ multiplex PCR, and TCRdb holds only the in-frame ones, with some missing. The repertoire holds approximately 170,000 clones, with about 80% as singletons. Material: peripheral blood. These TCRs come from a woman of 80 years or more with acute or convalescent COVID-19.

CDR3 DNA sequence: TGTGCCAGCAGCTTTGGGGCAGGGGGAATAGATACGCAGTATTTT. Protein sequence: CASSFGAGGIDTQYF. J is TRBJ2-3 and V is TRBV7-9; 7 positions agree with TRBD1. The CDR3 loop spans 15 amino acids. Per germline, CDR1 SEHNR and CDR2 FQNEAQ (reference sequence). V lost 3 bases and J lost 5; bases outside the gene matches: 8.

The V call is TRBV28, the J call TRBJ2-7, with D possibly being TRBD2 (6 bases). This CDR3 spans 14 amino acids. Trimming left V 2 bases short and J 3 bases short, with 11 bases between. From germline, CDR1 is MDHEN and CDR2 SYDVKM. This CDR3 reads CASSLPIGGYEQYF. The CDR3 bases are TGTGCCAGCAGTTTACCTATCGGGGGCTACGAGCAGTACTTC.

The rearrangement joins TRBV5-1 to TRBJ1-1; 7 bases line up with TRBD1. The germline gives CDR1 SGHRS, CDR2 YFSETQ. The junction had 12 bases not matched to a gene; V was cut back by 7 bases and J by 0 bases. The CDR3 is 16 residues long. CDR3 sequence (DNA): TGCGCCAGCGGGCCCACGACAGGGAGCATGAACACTGAAGCTTTCTTT. Its translation: CASGPTTGSMNTEAFF.

The rearrangement links TRBV15 to TRBJ2-7; 9 nucleotides align to TRBD1. Germline V gene data show CDR1 as LNHNV and CDR2 as YYDKDF (reference sequence). CDR3 length: 13 residues. The V and J ends lost 3 bases and 4 bases, in that order; junction bases with no gene match: 1. The CDR3 DNA follows: TGTGCCACCAGCAGGACAGGGGGGTACGAGCAGTACTTC. Translating it yields CATSRTGGYEQYF.

The V and J genes are TRBV19 and TRBJ2-7, with 10 positions matching TRBD1. This CDR3 contains 15 residues. Per the germline V gene, CDR1 is LNHDA and CDR2 is SQIVND (reference sequence). V lost 5 bases, J lost 6 bases, and 10 bases stayed unmatched. CDR3 protein: CASSGDRGRSGEQYF. Here the CDR3 DNA reads TGTGCCAGTAGTGGGGACAGGGGTCGTTCGGGCGAGCAGTACTTC.

The chain joins TRBV6-6 to TRBJ1-4, with 8 bases identical to TRBD1. Germline V gene lookup returns CDR1 MNHNY and CDR2 SVGAGI (reference sequence). V shed 7 bases, J shed 1 base, and the junction held 8 bases outside the gene matches. The CDR3 is 16 residues long. CDR3 bases: TGTGCCAGCACAGGGGGCACCTTTGGAACTAATGAAAAACTGTTTTTT. This translates into CASTGGTFGTNEKLFF.

This clone was recorded once. The V and J genes are TRBV5-1 and TRBJ2-5, with 12 bases fitting TRBD2. The CDR3 has 15 amino acids. V shed 0 bases, J shed 7 bases, and the junction held 4 bases outside the gene matches. The germline V gene has CDR1 SGHRS and CDR2 YFSETQ. The CDR3 loop reads CASSLGTSGAGTQYF. CDR3 nucleotide sequence: TGCGCCAGCAGCTTGGGGACTAGCGGGGCAGGGACCCAGTACTTC.

This sequence joins TRBV19 and TRBJ1-5; no definite D call. V lost 2 bases and J 5 bases, leaving 10 bases between the germline ends. The germline CDR1 and CDR2 sequences are LNHDA and SQIVND (reference sequence). CDR3 length: 14 amino acids. The CDR3 DNA is TGTGCCAGTAGTATATCGGGGAACGATCAGCCCCAGCATTTT. Its protein is CASSISGNDQPQHF.

The rearrangement links TRBV6-6 to TRBJ1-1; 8 bases match TRBD1. The V segment lost 5 bases and the J segment 4 bases; nucleotides outside the gene matches: 6. CDR3 length equals 14 residues. In germline, CDR1 is MNHNY, CDR2 SVGAGI (reference sequence). This chain's CDR3 is CASSADRAFTEAFF. The DNA for the CDR3 is TGTGCCAGCAGTGCGGACAGGGCGTTCACTGAAGCTTTCTTT.

CDR3 DNA: TGTGCCAGCAGCTTAGTCGGGAGGGCCCTCGAGCAGTACTTC. Protein product: CASSLVGRALEQYF. This rearrangement joins TRBV13 to TRBJ2-7; the match to TRBD2 covers 8 bases. V dropped 1 base and J dropped 6; count of bases not matched to a gene: 5. Per the germline V gene, CDR1 is PRHDT and CDR2 is FYEKMQ (reference sequence). CDR3 length: 14 amino acids.

J is TRBJ1-5 and V is TRBV10-2, with unresolved D. Germline lookup yields CDR1 WSHSY and CDR2 SAAADI. CDR3 length: 13 amino acids. With 1 base removed from V and 11 bases from J, the gap between germline ends came to 12 bases. CDR3 loop: CASSEWAGRSQHF. The CDR3 nucleotides are TGCGCCAGCAGTGAGTGGGCCGGGAGGTCCCAGCATTTT.

The V and J genes are TRBV28 and TRBJ2-1; D may be TRBD2 (5 bases). This CDR3 comprises 14 residues. Looked up from germline, CDR1 is MDHEN and CDR2 is SYDVKM. The V end was cut by 5 bases, the J end by 1 base, with 9 bases between. CDR3 protein: CASSPGGSYNEQFF. The DNA for the CDR3 is TGTGCCAGCAGTCCAGGCGGGTCCTACAATGAGCAGTTCTTC. Full variable domain (missing parts from reference TRBV28 and TRBJ2-1): DVKVTQSSRYLVKRTGEKVFLECVQDMDHENMFWYRQDPGLGLRLIYFSYDVKMKEKGDIPEGYSVSREKKERFSLILESASTNQTSMYLCASSPGGSYNEQFFGPGTRLTVL.

The chain's CDR3 is CASSQAGVWGYTF. Written as DNA, the CDR3 is TGTGCCAGCAGCCAAGCAGGGGTATGGGGCTACACCTTC. V gene TRBV4-2 combines with J gene TRBJ1-2; possibly TRBD1 for D (6 bases). The CDR3 has 13 amino acids. V was pared by 1 base and J by 8 bases, with 11 bases between. Germline V gives CDR1 LGHNA, CDR2 YNFKEQ.

J is TRBJ2-1 and V is TRBV7-9, with D perhaps TRBD2 (5 bases). V was clipped by 5 bases and J by 0 bases, with 17 bases between them. Germline V gives CDR1 SEHNR, CDR2 FQNEAQ (reference sequence). The CDR3 spans 17 residues. The CDR3 DNA reads TGTGCCAGCAGCCCGAGGGCCAGCGGCCCCTCCTACAATGAGCAGTTCTTC. Translation gives CASSPRASGPSYNEQFF.